The 28 T cell receptor beta chains reported below all come from one sample, sequenced in a study of blood T cell repertoires in COVID-19. The repertoire was sequenced with immunoSEQ multiplex PCR; TCRdb's copy has only in-frame clones and lacks some. Here the sample spans 150,000 or so clones, 70% to 90% being singletons. Sequenced input: peripheral blood. These receptors were obtained from a woman aged 60-75 years with acute or convalescent COVID-19.

This chain connects TRBV7-2 to TRBJ2-3; D unresolved. Germline V CDR1 and CDR2: SGHTA, FQGNSA. The ends were cut back, 5 bases at V and 0 bases at J, with 9 bases in the middle. The CDR3 sequence is 14 residues long. CDR3 residues: CASSPYISTDTQYF. The DNA of the CDR3 is TGTGCCAGCAGCCCGTACATTAGCACAGATACGCAGTATTTT.

This chain uses TRBV19 with TRBJ2-1; TRBD1 might be the D (6 bases). In germline, CDR1 is LNHDA, CDR2 SQIVND (reference sequence). The length of the CDR3 is 14 residues. Trimming removed 3 bases at V and 6 bases at J, with 12 bases between. CDR3 loop: CASSIRADSNEQFF. CDR3 DNA sequence: TGTGCCAGTAGTATTCGGGCGGACAGCAATGAGCAGTTCTTC.

The rearrangement uses TRBV13 and TRBJ1-6, with D possibly TRBD1 on 5 matching bases. The V and J ends lost 0 bases and 4 bases respectively, with 13 bases between them. The CDR3 contains 17 residues. In germline, CDR1 is PRHDT, CDR2 FYEKMQ (reference sequence). This CDR3 reads CASSLGRGDLYNSPLHF. The CDR3 nucleotides read TGTGCCAGCAGCTTAGGTCGGGGGGACCTTTATAATTCACCCCTCCACTTT.

In the case of this clone: The same CDR3 can be traced to other DNA sequences in this sample. The V call is TRBV11-2, the J call TRBJ1-2; 7 nucleotides match TRBD1. Germline CDR1 SGHAT, CDR2 FQNNGV. The CDR3 has 13 residues. Losses at the gene ends were 4 bases for V and 2 bases for J; bases not matched to a gene: 1. Here the CDR3 reads CASSSQGNYGYTF. DNA for the CDR3: TGTGCCAGCAGCTCACAGGGGAACTATGGCTACACCTTC. The full variable domain, rest sourced from reference TRBV11-2 and TRBJ1-2, is EAGVAQSPRYKIIEKRQSVAFWCNPISGHATLYWYQQILGQGPKLLIQFQNNGVVDDSQLPKDRFSAERLKGVDSTLKIQPAKLEDSAVYLCASSSQGNYGYTFGSGTRLTVV.

V and J are TRBV28 and TRBJ1-4; D might be TRBD1 (5 bases). The V and J ends lost 3 bases and 8 bases respectively, with 13 bases between them. Germline loops: CDR1 MDHEN, CDR2 SYDVKM. The CDR3 contains 14 residues. CDR3 sequence reads: CASSLRRVREKLFF. The CDR3 DNA follows: TGTGCCAGCAGTTTGCGCAGGGTGAGAGAAAAACTGTTTTTT.

The chain uses TRBV10-3 and TRBJ1-1; 10 bases fit TRBD1. This CDR3 has 14 residues. Trimming cost V 0 bases and J 5 bases; bases outside gene matches: 0. CDR1 and CDR2 from the germline V gene are ENHRY and SYGVKD. Written as DNA, the CDR3 is TGTGCCATCAGTGAGTCGGGACAGGGGACTGAAGCTTTCTTT. Amino acid sequence: CAISESGQGTEAFF.

The V and J genes are TRBV28 and TRBJ1-2, with 11 bases matching TRBD1. Germline CDR1 is MDHEN and CDR2 is SYDVKM. V gave up 3 bases and J gave up 5 bases; unmatched junction bases: 14. This CDR3 has 18 amino acids. This chain's CDR3 is CASSLSAAPGQGGYGYTF. The CDR3 DNA follows: TGTGCCAGCAGTTTGAGCGCCGCACCGGGACAGGGGGGGTATGGCTACACCTTC.

The chain recombines TRBV27 with TRBJ2-7; 7 bases fit TRBD1. This CDR3 has 15 amino acids. Germline-derived CDR1 and CDR2 are MNHEY and SMNVEV (reference sequence). Trimming cost V 2 bases and J 2 bases; bases outside gene matches: 6. In DNA form, the CDR3 reads TGTGCCAGCAGTTTACACTACAGGGGTCCCTACGAGCAGTACTTC. Translated, it gives CASSLHYRGPYEQYF.

The chain carries TRBV4-1 and TRBJ2-3; the match to TRBD2 covers 10 bases. Germline V gene data show CDR1 as MGHRA and CDR2 as YSYEKL. Trimming removed 6 bases from V and 4 bases from J; junction bases left unmatched: 13. The CDR3 contains 17 residues. CDR3 sequence reads: CASSSRERGGPADTQYF. In DNA form, the CDR3 reads TGCGCCAGCAGTTCAAGGGAGCGGGGGGGCCCCGCAGATACGCAGTATTTT.

This chain links TRBV7-2 with TRBJ2-1, with no clear D. Looked up from germline, CDR1 is SGHTA and CDR2 is FQGNSA. This CDR3 is 14 amino acids long. Trimming cost V 1 base and J 8 bases, with 12 bases left between them. The CDR3 DNA reads as TGTGCCAGCAGCTTAGTTACCATTCGGGATGAGCAGTTCTTC. Translation gives CASSLVTIRDEQFF.

This chain joins TRBV30 and TRBJ1-2, with D unclear. The V end was cut by 2 bases, the J end by 5 bases, with 6 bases between. Germline CDR1 reads GTSNPN; CDR2 reads SVGIG (reference sequence). The CDR3 has 11 residues. Here the CDR3 reads CAWSQIYGYTF. CDR3 nucleotides: TGTGCCTGGAGTCAGATTTATGGCTACACCTTC.

The CDR3 nucleotides are TGTGCCAGCAGCTCGCACCGGGACACGCTTAACTATGGCTACACCTTC. It is translated as CASSSHRDTLNYGYTF. The rearrangement joins TRBV9 to TRBJ1-2, with D tentatively TRBD1 (6 bases). Germline V gene lookup returns CDR1 SGDLS and CDR2 YYNGEE. V was clipped by 4 bases and J by 1 base, with 17 bases between them. CDR3 length: 16 amino acids.

Only one count was recorded for this clone. The chain employs TRBV6-5 and TRBJ1-4; D gene ambiguous. V shed 6 bases and J shed 4 bases, with 3 bases lying between them. This CDR3 comprises 11 residues. Germline CDR1 and CDR2: MNHEY and SVGAGI. DNA for the CDR3: TGTGCCAGCAGCTTTAATGAAAAACTGTTTTTT. Translated: CASSFNEKLFF.

The rearrangement uses TRBV9 and TRBJ1-1, with D possibly being TRBD1 (6 bases). Trimming left V 4 bases short and J 1 base short, with 11 bases between. CDR3 size: 14 residues. Germline CDR1 and CDR2: SGDLS and YYNGEE. The DNA of the CDR3 is TGTGCCAGCAGCCCAGGGGACAAGAACACTGAAGCTTTCTTT. Translation: CASSPGDKNTEAFF.

The V gene is TRBV6-6, the J gene TRBJ2-7; the match to TRBD1 covers 9 bases. Germline V CDR1 and CDR2: MNHNY, SVGAGI (reference sequence). J gave up 2 bases and V 5 bases, and 10 bases lay outside the gene matches. The CDR3 consists of 16 residues. CDR3 in DNA: TGTGCCAGCAGTGTTGCCCCGGGACAGGGCCCCTACGAGCAGTACTTC. Translation gives CASSVAPGQGPYEQYF.

This chain links TRBV7-9 with TRBJ1-1; D remains ambiguous. Germline-derived CDR1 and CDR2 are SEHNR and FQNEAQ (reference sequence). The CDR3 runs to 15 residues. Trimming took 5 bases from V and 0 from J, leaving 13 bases between them. The CDR3 sequence is CASSPTGSVNTEAFF. CDR3 coding DNA: TGTGCCAGCAGCCCTACCGGGAGCGTGAACACTGAAGCTTTCTTT.

J is TRBJ1-6 and V is TRBV5-5; TRBD1 is a possible D gene (6 bases). There are 16 residues in the CDR3. Deletions cut 0 bases from V and 4 bases from J, with 11 bases between. The germline gives CDR1 SGHKS, CDR2 YYEKEE (reference sequence). The CDR3 DNA reads as TGTGCCAGCAGCTTGGCAGGGGCCCCTTATAATTCACCCCTCCACTTT. Protein: CASSLAGAPYNSPLHF.

This sequence joins TRBV7-8 and TRBJ2-2; TRBD2 matches 12 bases. V shed 3 bases, J shed 4 bases, and the junction held 6 bases outside the gene matches. Germline-derived CDR1 and CDR2 are SGHVS and FQNEAQ. CDR3 length equals 17 residues. CDR3 protein: CASSLRLAGASTGELFF. In DNA form, the CDR3 reads TGTGCCAGCAGCTTGCGACTAGCGGGGGCTTCCACCGGGGAGCTGTTTTTT.

This chain connects TRBV27 to TRBJ1-1; no reliable D call. The germline gives CDR1 MNHEY, CDR2 SMNVEV (reference sequence). Deletions cut 6 bases from V and 3 bases from J, with 11 bases between. The CDR3 is 13 residues long. CDR3 nucleotide sequence: TGTGCCAGCAGAGAGGAGGCCTACACTGAAGCTTTCTTT. Protein sequence: CASREEAYTEAFF.

The J gene is TRBJ1-6, the V gene TRBV5-1; 9 nucleotides line up with TRBD1. Germline CDR1 reads SGHRS; CDR2 reads YFSETQ. The CDR3 spans 14 residues. V shed 4 bases, J shed 7 bases, and the junction held 3 bases outside the gene matches. This CDR3 reads CASSLGTGNSPLHF. DNA of the CDR3: TGCGCCAGCAGCCTAGGGACAGGGAATTCACCCCTCCACTTT.

The chain uses TRBV6-2 or TRBV6-3 and TRBJ1-1; the D is unclear. CDR3 length: 15 amino acids. Germline V gives CDR1 MNHEY, CDR2 SVGEGT. The germline V and J ends were trimmed by 2 bases and 5 bases, with 15 bases remaining between them. This CDR3 reads CASSYPSTPGTEAFF. The CDR3 nucleotides read TGTGCCAGCAGTTACCCATCGACCCCGGGGACTGAAGCTTTCTTT.

The chain couples TRBV19 to TRBJ2-3, with 13 bases that match TRBD2. The CDR3 has 15 residues. Germline values: CDR1 LNHDA, CDR2 SQIVND (reference sequence). The V gene end was trimmed by 6 bases and the J gene end by 6 bases; junction bases not matched to a gene: 6. In DNA form, the CDR3 reads TGTGCCAGTAGCCCGGGACTAGCGGGGAGGGATACGCAGTATTTT. Its translation: CASSPGLAGRDTQYF.

This rearrangement joins TRBV6-5 to TRBJ2-1; unclear D gene. CDR1 is MNHEY and CDR2 is SVGAGI in the germline V gene. V was cut by 6 bases and J by 3 bases, with 6 bases left in between. The CDR3 has 12 residues. CDR3 nucleotide sequence: TGTGCCAGCAGCCCAAACTACAATGAGCAGTTCTTC. Encoded protein: CASSPNYNEQFF.

The CDR3 nucleotides are TGTGCCAGTAGTATAGCGGGGAGGCAGATAAATCAGCCCCAGCATTTT. Translation gives CASSIAGRQINQPQHF. This chain uses TRBV19 with TRBJ1-5; the D is unclear. The germline V gene has CDR1 LNHDA and CDR2 SQIVND (reference sequence). This CDR3 contains 16 residues. V was cut by 1 base and J by 4 bases, with 14 bases left in between.

J is TRBJ1-1 and V is TRBV11-3; 8 bases map to TRBD1. This CDR3 is built from 13 residues. Germline loops: CDR1 SGHNT, CDR2 YENEEA. After removal of 9 bases from V and 0 bases from J, the junction contained 3 bases not matched to a gene. The CDR3 loop reads CARATGVNTEAFF. The DNA for the CDR3 is TGTGCCAGAGCGACAGGGGTGAACACTGAAGCTTTCTTT.

The genes are TRBV9 and TRBJ2-3, with 8 bases identical to TRBD2. The CDR3 consists of 15 residues. Trimming cost V 0 bases and J 1 base; bases outside gene matches: 1. CDR1 SGDLS and CDR2 YYNGEE come from the germline V gene. CDR3 sequence (DNA): TGTGCCAGCAGCGTAGGAGCGGGGGGCACAGATACGCAGTATTTT. Its protein is CASSVGAGGTDTQYF.

This chain links TRBV19 with TRBJ2-3, with D possibly matching TRBD2 (5 bases). The CDR3 has 13 residues. Germline loops: CDR1 LNHDA, CDR2 SQIVND (reference sequence). V lost 6 bases and J 2 bases, leaving 9 bases between the germline ends. The CDR3 region has the DNA TGTGCCAGTAGAGCGGCCGACACAGATACGCAGTATTTT. Translation: CASRAADTDTQYF.

This clone turned up a few times. The V and J genes are TRBV7-9 and TRBJ2-2; the D gene is possibly TRBD2 (6 bases). V lost 8 bases, J lost 1 base, and 17 bases lay in between. CDR1 and CDR2 from the germline V gene are SEHNR and FQNEAQ (reference sequence). The CDR3 covers 16 residues. CDR3 residues: CASPMSGEWNTGELFF. CDR3 coding DNA: TGTGCCAGCCCGATGTCGGGGGAATGGAACACCGGGGAGCTGTTTTTT.